The entry below gives a single TCR beta chain sequence along with its context. Its antigen is as yet unknown. This record belongs to a study of graft-versus-host responses after intestinal transplantation. For the study at large: The transplants performed in recipients were multivisceral, liver-intestinal, or isolated intestinal. The study gave all recipients anti-thymocyte globulin induction, then tacrolimus and steroids for roughly 3 years.

Study-level findings and limits: Levels of circulating GvH clones at their peak were associated with early post-transplant HvG declines. GvH clones appeared in recipient marrow, some first in ileum or blood.

Generated by immunoSEQ multiplex PCR, the TCRdb table keeps only in-frame clones and is missing some. The table shows roughly 85,000 clones, with approximately 90% occurring only once. The CDR3 runs 14 residues. Trimming shortened V by 2 bases and J by 7 bases, and 15 bases separated the two germline ends. Germline V CDR1 and CDR2: SGHRS, YFSETQ. This receptor was identified in a human donor who was the organ donor for an intestinal transplant. This specimen was unstimulated CD8+ T cells sorted from spleen or lymph node cells, taken before transplant. The chain links TRBV5-1 to TRBJ1-1; D perhaps matches TRBD1 (5 bases). The DNA of the CDR3 is TGCGCCAGCAGCTTCGACAGCTCCGGCGGTGAAGCTTTCTTT. This translates into CASSFDSSGGEAFF. The entire variable domain, with the rest obtained from reference TRBV5-1 and TRBJ1-1, is as follows: KAGVTQTPRYLIKTRGQQVTLSCSPISGHRSVSWYQQTPGQGLQFLFEYFSETQRNKGNFPGRFSGRQFSNSRSEMNVSTLELGDSALYLCASSFDSSGGEAFFGQGTRLTVV.